The T cell receptor (beta chain) described here comes from a study of cytomegalovirus exposure and HLA in healthy donors. The PCR made use of 60 Vbeta and 13 Jbeta primers. Libraries were prepared by immunoSEQ multiplex PCR; TCRdb keeps only in-frame clonotypes and omits some of them. The sample includes around 130,000 clones, over 70% of them seen just once. The TCR was taken from a woman between 18 and 29 years old in good health and CMV-seronegative. The material sequenced was PBMCs.

The CDR3 loop is CASSSGQALSYEQYF. In DNA, the CDR3 is TGTGCCAGCAGCTCTGGACAGGCCCTCTCCTACGAGCAGTACTTC. V and J are TRBV7-2 and TRBJ2-7, with 7 positions matching TRBD1. CDR1 is SGHTA, CDR2 FQGNSA, per germline. The ends lost 4 bases at V and 0 bases at J; junction bases unmatched: 6. The CDR3 is 15 residues long.